The rows below give T cell receptor beta chains drawn from one sample of a study of blood T cell repertoires in COVID-19. Clones were sequenced by immunoSEQ multiplex PCR, and TCRdb holds only the in-frame ones, with some missing. Of under 250,000 clones in the sample, under 90% were seen once. Sequencing was done on a sample of peripheral blood. The receptors derive from a man aged 45-65 years with COVID-19, enrolled during active disease. Each CDR3 is given with its conserved first and last residue. Where a row states a size, it is once, few, many or the class of an expanded clone; other rows omit it.

clone_size	j_call	v_call	cdr3_aa
NA	TRBJ2-7	TRBV20-1	CSGRDRAEQYF
NA	TRBJ1-2	TRBV19	CASSMSGAARGYTF
once	TRBJ1-2	TRBV7-2	CASSPRGRNGYTF
NA	TRBJ2-1	TRBV6-1	CASSGRGTSGLLYNEQFF
NA	TRBJ2-1	TRBV10-2	CASSDYTGAHNEQFF
once	TRBJ1-2	TRBV7-8	CASSSPGRDYGYTF
NA	TRBJ1-2	TRBV12-3/TRBV12-4	CASRLSVDYGYTF
once	TRBJ1-2	TRBV30	CAWNNRDYYGYTF
NA	TRBJ2-2	TRBV7-2	CASSRQGANTGELFF
NA	TRBJ2-3	TRBV24-1	CATSGGGALDTQYF
NA	TRBJ2-7	TRBV10-3	CAISEPGQGSSYEQYF
NA	TRBJ2-7	TRBV27	CASRGGGVDEQYF
NA	TRBJ2-2	TRBV10-3	CAIRSGQGDSTEGTGELFF
NA	TRBJ2-7	TRBV10-2	CASSEAGENNEQYF
NA	TRBJ2-3	TRBV28	CASRPGQGADTQYF
NA	TRBJ2-7	TRBV4-3	CASSQKLDRFDEQYF
NA	TRBJ1-1	TRBV18	CASSRQNTEAFF
NA	TRBJ1-5	TRBV3-1/TRBV3-2	CASSQNPQGNQPQHF
few	TRBJ2-7	TRBV20-1	CSASGPYEQYF
NA	TRBJ2-3	TRBV9	CASSAGGPFTDTQYF
NA	TRBJ2-2	TRBV3-1/TRBV3-2	CASSQQGTGELFF
NA	TRBJ1-3	TRBV10-1	CASTDYYRDQNTIYF
NA	TRBJ2-1	TRBV7-9	CASIIRGSSYNEQFF
NA	TRBJ2-7	TRBV7-2	CASSLDGGGSPYEQYF
NA	TRBJ1-5	TRBV15	CATSRSRNQPQHF
NA	TRBJ2-7	TRBV19	CASSINGGRGSYEQYF
NA	TRBJ1-1	TRBV19	CASSNPEGTEAFF
NA	TRBJ2-5	TRBV19	CASSGTGGPETQYF
NA	TRBJ1-2	TRBV29-1	CSVEFRQGNGYTF
NA	TRBJ2-1	TRBV10-1	CASSGLPYNEQFF
once	TRBJ1-1	TRBV7-4	CASSPTWGDREKVNTEAFF
NA	TRBJ2-3	TRBV5-1	CASSLDAGQGADTQYF
NA	TRBJ2-3	TRBV6-2/TRBV6-3	CASSPKRAGSTDTQYF
few	TRBJ2-1	TRBV7-8	CASSAREGGEQFF
NA	TRBJ2-3	TRBV29-1	CSVEYLAGAQPTDTQYF
NA	TRBJ2-7	TRBV25-1	CASSGLDYEQYF
NA	TRBJ1-2	TRBV7-9	CASIRDSHGGYTF
NA	TRBJ1-4	TRBV5-8	CASSLARGPEKLFF
NA	TRBJ2-6	TRBV2	CASSPTGAWANVLTF
once	TRBJ1-1	TRBV12-3/TRBV12-4	CASSGGPTEAFF
NA	TRBJ2-5	TRBV7-3	CASSPRGGHQETQYF
few	TRBJ1-5	TRBV28	CASTPWDRAEEPQHF
NA	TRBJ2-1	TRBV9	CASSVYSGGYNEQFF
few	TRBJ1-1	TRBV5-5	CASSSQGFSTGGNTEAFF
NA	TRBJ2-3	TRBV28	CASSPQGSDTQYF
NA	TRBJ2-1	TRBV5-1	CASSPVGLAGGPYNEQFF
once	TRBJ2-2	TRBV19	CASSPRGLSNTGELFF